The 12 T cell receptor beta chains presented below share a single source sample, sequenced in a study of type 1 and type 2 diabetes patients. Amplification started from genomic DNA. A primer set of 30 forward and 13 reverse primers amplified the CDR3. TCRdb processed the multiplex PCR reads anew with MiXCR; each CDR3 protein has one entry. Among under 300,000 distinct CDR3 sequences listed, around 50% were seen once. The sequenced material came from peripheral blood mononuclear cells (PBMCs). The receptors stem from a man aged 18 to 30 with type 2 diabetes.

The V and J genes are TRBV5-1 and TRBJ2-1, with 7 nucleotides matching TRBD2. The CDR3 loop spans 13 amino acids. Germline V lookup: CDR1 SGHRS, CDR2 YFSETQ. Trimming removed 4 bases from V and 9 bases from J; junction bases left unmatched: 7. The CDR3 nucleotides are TGCGCCAGCAGCAGGCGGGAGCGGAGTGAGCAGTTCTTC. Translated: CASSRRERSEQFF.

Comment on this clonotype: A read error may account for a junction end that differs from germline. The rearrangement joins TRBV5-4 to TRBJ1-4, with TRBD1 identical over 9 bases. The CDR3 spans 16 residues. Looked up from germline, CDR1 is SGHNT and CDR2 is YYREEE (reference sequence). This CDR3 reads CASGLGAGTGTEKLFF. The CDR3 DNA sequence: TGTGCCAGCGGCTTAGGTGCTGGGACAGGGACTGAAAAACTGTTTTTT.

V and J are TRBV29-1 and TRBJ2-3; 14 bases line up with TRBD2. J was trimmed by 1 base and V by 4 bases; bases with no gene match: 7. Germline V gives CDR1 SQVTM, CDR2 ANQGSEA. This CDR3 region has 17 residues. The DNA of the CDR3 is TGCAGCGTTGCCGGGGGACTAGCGGGAGAGGGCACAGATACGCAGTATTTT. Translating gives CSVAGGLAGEGTDTQYF.

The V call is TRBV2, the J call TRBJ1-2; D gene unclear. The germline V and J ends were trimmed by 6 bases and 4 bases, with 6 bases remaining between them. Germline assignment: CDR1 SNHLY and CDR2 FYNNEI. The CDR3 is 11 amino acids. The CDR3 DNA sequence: TGTGCCAGCAGCAGAAGCTATGGCTACACCTTC. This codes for CASSRSYGYTF.

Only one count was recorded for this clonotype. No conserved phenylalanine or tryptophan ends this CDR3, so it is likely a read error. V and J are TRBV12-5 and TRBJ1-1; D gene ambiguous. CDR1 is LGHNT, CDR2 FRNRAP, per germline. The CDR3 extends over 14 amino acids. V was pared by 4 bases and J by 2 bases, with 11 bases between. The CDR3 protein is CASGSQMLNTEAFL. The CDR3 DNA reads TGTGCTAGTGGTTCTCAAATGTTAAACACTGAAGCTTTCCTT.

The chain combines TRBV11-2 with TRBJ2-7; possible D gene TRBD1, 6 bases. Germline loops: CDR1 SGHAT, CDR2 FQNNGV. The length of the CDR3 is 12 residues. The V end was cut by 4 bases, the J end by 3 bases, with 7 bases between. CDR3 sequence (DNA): TGTGCCAGCAGCTGGGACATCTACGAGCAGTACTTC. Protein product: CASSWDIYEQYF.

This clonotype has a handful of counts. The CDR3 sequence is CAGGDSTYEQYF. In nucleotides, the CDR3 is TGTGCCGGGGGGGACAGTACCTACGAGCAGTACTTC. This chain connects TRBV10-3 to TRBJ2-7; perhaps D is TRBD1 or TRBD2 (7 bases each). The length of the CDR3 is 12 residues. Germline loops: CDR1 ENHRY, CDR2 SYGVKD. V was cut by 11 bases and J by 2 bases, with 13 bases left in between.

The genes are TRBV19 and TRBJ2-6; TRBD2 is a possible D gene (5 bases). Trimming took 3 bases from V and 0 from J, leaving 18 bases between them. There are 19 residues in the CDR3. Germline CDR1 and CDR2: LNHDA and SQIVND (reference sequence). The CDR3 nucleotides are TGTGCCAGTAGTATTCAACTCGAGGGTACCTCCTCTGGGGCCAACGTCCTGACTTTC. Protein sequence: CASSIQLEGTSSGANVLTF.

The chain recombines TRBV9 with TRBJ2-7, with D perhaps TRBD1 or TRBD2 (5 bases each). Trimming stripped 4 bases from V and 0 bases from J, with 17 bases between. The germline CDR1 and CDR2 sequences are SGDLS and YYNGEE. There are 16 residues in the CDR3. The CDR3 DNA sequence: TGTGCCAGCAGCTCCCTACCCGGGACGGGCTCCTACGAGCAGTACTTC. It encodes CASSSLPGTGSYEQYF.

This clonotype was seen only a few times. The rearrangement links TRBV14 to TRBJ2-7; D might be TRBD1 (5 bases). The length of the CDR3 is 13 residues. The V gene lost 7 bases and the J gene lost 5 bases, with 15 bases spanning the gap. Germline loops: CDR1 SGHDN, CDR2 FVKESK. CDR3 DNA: TGTGCCAGCACCATTAATGGGGCTGACGAGCAGTACTTC. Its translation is CASTINGADEQYF.

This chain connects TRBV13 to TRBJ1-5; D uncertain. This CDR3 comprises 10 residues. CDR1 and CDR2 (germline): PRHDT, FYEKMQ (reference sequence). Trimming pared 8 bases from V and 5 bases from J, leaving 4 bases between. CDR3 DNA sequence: TGTGCCAGCGGAGATCAGCCCCAGCATTTT. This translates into CASGDQPQHF.

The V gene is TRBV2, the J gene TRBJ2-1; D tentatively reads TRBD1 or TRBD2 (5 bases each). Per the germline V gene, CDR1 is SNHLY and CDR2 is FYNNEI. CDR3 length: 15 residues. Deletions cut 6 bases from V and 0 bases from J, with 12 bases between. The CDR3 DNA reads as TGTGCCAGCAGGGTGCTGGGACCCTCCTACAATGAGCAGTTCTTC. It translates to CASRVLGPSYNEQFF.